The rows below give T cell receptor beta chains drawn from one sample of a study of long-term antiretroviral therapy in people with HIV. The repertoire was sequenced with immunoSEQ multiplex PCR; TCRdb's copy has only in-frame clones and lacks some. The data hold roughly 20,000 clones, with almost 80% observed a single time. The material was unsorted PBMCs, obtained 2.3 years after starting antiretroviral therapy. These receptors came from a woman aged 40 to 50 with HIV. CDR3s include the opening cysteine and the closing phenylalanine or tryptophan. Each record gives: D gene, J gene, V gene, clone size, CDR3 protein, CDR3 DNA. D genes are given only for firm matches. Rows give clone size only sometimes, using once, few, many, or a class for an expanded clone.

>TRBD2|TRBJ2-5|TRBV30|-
CAWKLAAQETQYF
TGTGCCTGGAAACTAGCGGCCCAAGAGACCCAGTACTTC
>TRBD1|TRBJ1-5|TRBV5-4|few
CASSWDRGQPQHF
TGTGCCAGCAGCTGGGACAGGGGACAGCCCCAGCATTTT
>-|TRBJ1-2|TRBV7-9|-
CASSPSGGHYGYTF
TGTGCCAGCAGCCCCAGCGGAGGTCACTATGGCTACACCTTC
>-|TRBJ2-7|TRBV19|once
CASSIGRSYEQYF
TGTGCCAGTAGTATCGGACGAAGCTACGAGCAGTACTTC
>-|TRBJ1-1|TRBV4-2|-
CASSQKLTGLDGFAEAFF
TGTGCCAGCAGCCAAAAACTGACAGGTCTCGATGGTTTCGCTGAAGCTTTCTTT
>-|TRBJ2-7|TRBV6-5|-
CASSLQEYREQYF
TGTGCCAGCAGTTTACAGGAATATCGGGAGCAGTACTTC
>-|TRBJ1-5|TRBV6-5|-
CATPRQGHTVQPQHF
TGTGCCACCCCAAGGCAGGGGCATACCGTCCAGCCCCAGCATTTT
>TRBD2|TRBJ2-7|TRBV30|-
CAWGRGLAGISYEQYF
TGTGCCTGGGGTCGGGGCCTAGCGGGAATCTCCTACGAGCAGTACTTC
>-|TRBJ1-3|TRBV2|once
CASTEGYSGNTIYF
TGTGCCAGCACCGAGGGTTACTCTGGAAACACCATATATTTT
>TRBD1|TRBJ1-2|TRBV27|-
CASSELTGFGYTF
TGTGCCAGCAGTGAATTGACAGGGTTTGGCTACACCTTC
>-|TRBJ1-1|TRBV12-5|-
CASGLVRGTEAFF
TGTGCTAGTGGTTTGGTGCGAGGGACTGAAGCTTTCTTT
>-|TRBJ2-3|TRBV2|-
CASTVGWDLDTDTQYF
TGTGCCAGCACCGTAGGTTGGGACCTCGACACAGATACGCAGTATTTT
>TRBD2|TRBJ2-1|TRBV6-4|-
CASQSLAGYNEQFF
TGTGCCAGCCAATCCCTAGCGGGCTACAATGAGCAGTTCTTC
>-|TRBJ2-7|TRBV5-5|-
CASSLVLALSSYEQYF
TGTGCCAGCAGCTTGGTATTGGCTCTATCATCCTACGAGCAGTACTTC
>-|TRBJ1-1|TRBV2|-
CASSELPPFNTNTEAFF
TGTGCCAGCAGTGAGTTGCCCCCGTTTAACACGAACACTGAAGCTTTCTTT
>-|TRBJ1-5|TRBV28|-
CASSLAVSPYSNQPQHF
TGTGCCAGCAGTTTAGCAGTCAGCCCCTATAGCAATCAGCCCCAGCATTTT
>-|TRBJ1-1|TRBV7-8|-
CASSPTAPSLNTEAFF
TGTGCCAGCAGCCCCACCGCACCTTCCTTGAACACTGAAGCTTTCTTT
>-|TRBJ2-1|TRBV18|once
CASSPGRGDNEQFF
TGTGCCAGCTCACCCGGAAGAGGGGACAATGAGCAGTTCTTC
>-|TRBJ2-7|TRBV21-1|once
CASTPGRNIYEQYF
TGTGCCAGCACCCCGGGACGGAACATCTACGAGCAGTACTTC
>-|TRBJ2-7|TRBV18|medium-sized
CASSVTRDGRYEQYF
TGTGCCAGCTCAGTTACTCGGGACGGCCGCTACGAGCAGTACTTC
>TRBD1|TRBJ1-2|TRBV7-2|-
CASSPGQGGYGYTF
TGTGCCAGCAGCCCGGGACAGGGTGGGTATGGCTACACCTTC
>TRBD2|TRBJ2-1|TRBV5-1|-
CASSLAAGGPGEQFF
TGCGCCAGCAGCTTGGCTGCGGGAGGGCCCGGTGAGCAGTTCTTC
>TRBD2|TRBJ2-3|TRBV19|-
CASSIRLALWDTQYF
TGTGCCAGTAGTATACGACTAGCGTTGTGGGATACGCAGTATTTT
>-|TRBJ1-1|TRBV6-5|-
CASSYTPLVNTEAFF
TGTGCCAGCAGTTACACACCCCTTGTGAACACTGAAGCTTTCTTT
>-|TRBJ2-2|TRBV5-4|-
CASSSGSGTGELFF
TGTGCCAGCAGCTCCGGGAGCGGGACCGGGGAGCTGTTTTTT
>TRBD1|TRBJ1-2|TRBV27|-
CASSPEPGQGLYGYTF
TGTGCCAGCAGTCCAGAACCGGGACAGGGACTCTATGGCTACACCTTC
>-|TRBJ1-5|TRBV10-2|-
CASSESEDSNQPQHF
TGCGCCAGCAGTGAGTCGGAAGATAGCAATCAGCCCCAGCATTTT
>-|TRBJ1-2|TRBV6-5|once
CASSYGYGYTF
TGTGCCAGCAGTTACGGTTATGGCTACACCTTC